Below, 8 T cell receptor beta chains from the same sample are listed, as sequenced in a study of T cell repertoires in cytomegalovirus infection. Their antigens are not known. TCRdb re-called the reads with MiXCR, one entry per CDR3 protein. The sample carries about 830,000 distinct CDR3 sequences, over 25% recorded once. The sample in question was cultured CD8+ T cells from PBMCs, obtained from culture after CMV antigen stimulation. The receptors stem from a human donor in good health (CMV status not recorded). Some clones in this sample may be carry-over from other donors' samples.

This chain links TRBV12-3 or TRBV12-4 with TRBJ2-2; perhaps D is TRBD1 or TRBD2 (5 bases each). Trimming took 10 bases from V and 2 from J, leaving 11 bases between them. This CDR3 comprises 13 residues. CDR3 in DNA: TGTGCCATCGGGACGGAAAACACCGGGGAGCTGTTTTTT. Encoded protein: CAIGTENTGELFF.

This chain connects TRBV6-1 to TRBJ2-2; 13 bases line up with TRBD2. The CDR3 sequence is 19 residues long. With V trimmed by 4 bases and J by 0 bases, 8 bases remained unmatched. Germline CDR1 MNHNS, CDR2 SASEGT. The CDR3 DNA reads as TGTGCCAGCAGTGCCGGGACTAGCGGGGTATGGACGAACACCGGGGAGCTGTTTTTT. This sequence encodes CASSAGTSGVWTNTGELFF.

This clonotype was observed a handful of times. The chain joins TRBV13 to TRBJ1-6, with TRBD1 matching over 9 bases. The germline gives CDR1 PRHDT, CDR2 FYEKMQ (reference sequence). This CDR3 spans 17 amino acids. The J segment lost 2 bases and the V segment lost 4 bases, leaving 6 bases of the junction unmatched. CDR3 protein: CASSSGTGWPYNSPLHF. DNA of the CDR3: TGTGCCAGCAGCTCAGGGACAGGGTGGCCCTATAATTCACCCCTCCACTTT.

To note about this clonotype: Germline and junction disagree at one end, which may indicate a read error. This chain joins TRBV9 and TRBJ1-1; no firm D call. CDR1 and CDR2 from the germline V gene are SGDLS and YYNGEE. The CDR3 has 12 amino acids. The CDR3 region has the DNA TGTGTCAGCAGCCCCGGGTGGACTGAAGCTTTCTTT. Residues: CVSSPGWTEAFF. Complete variable domain (other parts from reference TRBV9 and TRBJ1-1): DSGVTQTPKHLITATGQRVTLRCSPRSGDLSVYWYQQSLDQGLQFLIQYYNGEERAKGNILERFSAQQFPDLHSELNLSSLELGDSALYFCVSSPGWTEAFFGQGTRLTVV.

This clonotype was counted a few times. The genes are TRBV6-6 and TRBJ2-1, with 13 bases fitting TRBD2. This CDR3 comprises 19 residues. The germline CDR1 and CDR2 sequences are MNHNY and SVGAGI (reference sequence). With V trimmed by 5 bases and J by 2 bases, 12 bases remained unmatched. The CDR3 reads CASSVTIPGLAGPYNEQFF. In DNA, the CDR3 is TGTGCCAGCAGTGTCACGATACCGGGACTAGCGGGGCCCTACAATGAGCAGTTCTTC.

The chain couples TRBV28 to TRBJ1-5; possible D gene TRBD1, 6 bases. Deletions cut 5 bases from V and 1 base from J, with 18 bases between. Germline CDR1 reads MDHEN; CDR2 reads SYDVKM. This CDR3 is built from 17 residues. The CDR3 nucleotides are TGTGCCAGCAGTATCCCTGCATACAGGGAAAGCAATCAGCCCCAGCATTTT. Encoded protein: CASSIPAYRESNQPQHF.

This clonotype was found a few times. The chain recombines TRBV4-1 with TRBJ2-7; 8 bases are a match to TRBD2. Germline V lookup: CDR1 MGHRA, CDR2 YSYEKL. This CDR3 is built from 16 residues. The V gene end was trimmed by 3 bases and the J gene end by 2 bases; junction bases not matched to a gene: 9. In DNA form, the CDR3 reads TGCGCCAGCAGCCAGGGAGTAGCGGGGCCGCCCTACGAGCAGTACTTC. Translated, it gives CASSQGVAGPPYEQYF.

The chain uses TRBV24-1 and TRBJ2-3; D unresolved. Germline V gene lookup returns CDR1 KGHDR and CDR2 SFDVKD. This CDR3 spans 15 amino acids. V lost 0 bases, J lost 9 bases, and 15 bases lay in between. The CDR3 coding sequence is TGTGCCACCAGTGATTTGTCAGGACCGAGTGAAACGCAGTATTTT. It encodes CATSDLSGPSETQYF.